The T cell receptor (beta chain) under discussion was sequenced for a study of shared clonotypes between healthy human individuals. Study-wide findings and caveats: Donor clonotype sharing was expected to depend on sequencing depth.

Assay: immunoSEQ multiplex PCR; the TCRdb copy retains only in-frame clones and omits some. The sample holds approximately 2.1 million clones, 90% to 95% seen once. Regarding this clone: Its specificity is not known.

Germline CDR1 MNHEY, CDR2 SMNVEV (reference sequence). The V and J ends lost 3 bases and 2 bases respectively, with 17 bases between them. This CDR3 has 16 residues. The clonotype comes from a man aged 18 to 30 in good health. Some clones in this sample may be carry-over from other donors' samples. The rearrangement links TRBV27 to TRBJ2-7; possible D gene TRBD1, 5 bases. The specimen sequenced was naive CD4+ T cells from PBMCs. Subset indicated: CD45RA+ positively selected. In nucleotides, the CDR3 is TGTGCCAGCAGTTTTAATAAAGGGGCTTGGACCTACGAGCAGTACTTC. This translates into CASSFNKGAWTYEQYF.